This T cell receptor beta chain was identified during a study of T cell changes during pregnancy in multiple sclerosis. The assay was immunoSEQ multiplex PCR, and TCRdb's table has in-frame clones only and misses some. Seen here are approximately 83,000 clones, 85% to 95% observed once, and the top ten hold 4.3%. The CDR3 contains 16 residues. V lost 8 bases to trimming and J lost 0 bases, with 14 bases between them. From germline, CDR1 is MNHEY and CDR2 SMNVEV (reference sequence). The material sequenced was peripheral blood, taken in the first trimester of pregnancy. This TCR derives from a female donor with multiple sclerosis, enrolled in a pregnancy study. The chain joins TRBV27 to TRBJ2-6, with D tentatively TRBD1 (6 bases). CDR3 sequence: CASFPGHYSGANVLTF. The CDR3 DNA reads TGTGCCAGCTTCCCGGGACACTACTCTGGGGCCAACGTCCTGACTTTC.